This T cell receptor (beta chain) originates from a study of T cells in Graves' hyperthyroidism and ophthalmopathy. This clonotype was counted at least ten times. RNA transcripts gave rise to amplified TCR beta CDR3 regions. The HTBI set primed first-round TCR CDR3 RT-PCR. One entry per CDR3 protein, called by TCRdb with MiXCR from the multiplex PCR reads. The sample lists under 350,000 distinct CDR3 sequences; around 15% were seen once. Germline V gene sequence: CDR1 MNHNS, CDR2 SASEGT. V was clipped by 8 bases and J by 4 bases, with 14 bases between them. The CDR3 length is 13 residues. Sample: blood. This receptor was identified in a woman aged 40 to 50 with Graves' ophthalmopathy. The V call is TRBV6-1, the J call TRBJ1-1; D possibly corresponds to TRBD1 (6 bases). The CDR3 sequence is CASSKGGSTEAFF. CDR3 nucleotides: TGTGCCAGCTCTAAGGGGGGGAGCACTGAAGCTTTCTTT.